This T cell receptor beta chain comes out of a study of monozygotic twins with inflammatory bowel disease. With respect to this clonotype: Its target is not known.

The germline CDR1 and CDR2 sequences are SGHNT and YYREEE (reference sequence). The CDR3 runs 18 residues. TCRdb processed the 5' RACE reads again and assigns one entry to each CDR3 protein, with no DNA. The table for this sample gives a few hundred thousand distinct CDR3 sequences. Whole-study results and caveats: IBD patients share fewer clonotypes with other people than healthy twins do, especially with disease activity.

V usage is TRBV5-4 and J usage is TRBJ2-1; TCRdb returns TRBD2, unconfirmable since there is no DNA. This receptor was obtained from a human donor with ulcerative colitis or Crohn's disease, or a healthy co-twin of an affected twin (not recorded which). Sequencing was carried out using blood. The CDR3 protein is CASSLGLAGGPGYNEQFF.